A selection of T cell receptor beta chains follows, all from one sample in a study of blood T cell repertoires in COVID-19. TCRdb's table, derived via immunoSEQ multiplex PCR, lists solely in-frame clones and lacks some. This repertoire shows hundreds of thousands of clones, around 87% found once; its top ten account for around 6%. What was sequenced was peripheral blood. Every receptor here comes from a woman between 45 and 60 years old with COVID-19, enrolled during active disease. CDR3s include the opening cysteine and the closing phenylalanine or tryptophan. D genes are given only for firm matches. Not all rows give a size; the values are once, few, many and, for expanded clones, a class.

CAWSGRGSEQYF | TGTGCCTGGAGTGGGCGGGGCAGCGAGCAGTACTTC | . | 12 | . | TRBJ2-7 | TRBV30
CASSLGPPGKVWNTEAFF | TGCGCCAGCAGCTTGGGCCCCCCGGGGAAGGTGTGGAACACTGAAGCTTTCTTT | . | 18 | . | TRBJ1-1 | TRBV5-1
CASSSGTGALFGYTF | TGTGCCAGCAGTTCGGGGACAGGGGCCCTTTTTGGCTACACCTTC | . | 15 | TRBD1 | TRBJ1-2 | TRBV6-5
CASSTTGGPYEQYF | TGTGCCAGCAGCACTACAGGGGGCCCGTACGAGCAGTACTTC | few | 14 | TRBD1 | TRBJ2-7 | TRBV7-2
CASSSTGTGSTREQFF | TGTGCCAGCAGTTCTACCGGGACAGGGAGTACCCGAGAGCAGTTCTTC | . | 16 | TRBD1 | TRBJ2-1 | TRBV6-2/TRBV6-3
CASSLQGYTGELFF | TGTGCCAGCAGCTTACAGGGGTACACCGGGGAGCTGTTTTTT | . | 14 | . | TRBJ2-2 | TRBV11-3
CASSSGLAAVSYNEQFF | TGTGCCAGTAGTTCCGGACTAGCGGCCGTATCCTACAATGAGCAGTTCTTC | once | 17 | TRBD2 | TRBJ2-1 | TRBV19
CASSKNRGYNEQFF | TGTGCCAGCAGCAAGAACAGGGGCTACAATGAGCAGTTCTTC | . | 14 | TRBD1 | TRBJ2-1 | TRBV14
CATTSGADTQYF | TGTGCCACGACTAGCGGGGCAGATACGCAGTATTTT | . | 12 | TRBD2 | TRBJ2-3 | TRBV2
CASESQTGGWNEQFF | TGTGCCAGCGAATCCCAGACAGGGGGCTGGAATGAGCAGTTCTTC | . | 15 | TRBD1 | TRBJ2-1 | TRBV6-5
CASRRGFGELFF | TGTGCCAGCAGGCGGGGGTTCGGGGAGCTGTTTTTT | once | 12 | TRBD2 | TRBJ2-2 | TRBV12-3/TRBV12-4
CATSDFGRGSSNNEQFF | TGTGCCACCAGTGATTTCGGTAGAGGGTCTTCCAACAATGAGCAGTTCTTC | . | 17 | . | TRBJ2-1 | TRBV24-1
CASSLTGTGGKNYGYTF | TGTGCCAGCAGCTTAACCGGGACAGGGGGCAAAAACTATGGCTACACCTTC | . | 17 | TRBD1 | TRBJ1-2 | TRBV9
CASWSRGRGAEQYF | TGTGCCAGTTGGAGCAGGGGGCGCGGGGCCGAGCAGTACTTC | . | 14 | TRBD1 | TRBJ2-7 | TRBV27
CASSLGLATAGNEQFF | TGTGCCAGCAGCCTAGGACTAGCCACGGCCGGGAATGAGCAGTTCTTC | few | 16 | TRBD2 | TRBJ2-1 | TRBV7-6
CASSGHPNTEAFF | TGCGCCAGTTCGGGACACCCGAACACTGAAGCTTTCTTT | . | 13 | . | TRBJ1-1 | TRBV10-2
CASSLIPGDTQYF | TGTGCCAGCAGCTTAATCCCCGGGGATACGCAGTATTTT | . | 13 | . | TRBJ2-3 | TRBV7-9
CASRTREGADGYTF | TGTGCCAGCAGGACCAGAGAGGGGGCCGATGGCTACACCTTC | . | 14 | TRBD1 | TRBJ1-2 | TRBV6-5
CASSLNLASWSEQYF | TGTGCCAGCAGCTTAAATCTCGCCTCCTGGAGCGAGCAGTACTTC | . | 15 | . | TRBJ2-7 | TRBV11-2
CASSQEGSGRDTQYF | TGTGCCAGCAGCCAGGAGGGTTCCGGCCGAGATACGCAGTATTTT | few | 15 | . | TRBJ2-3 | TRBV5-8
CASSFGTGGTGELFF | TGTGCCAGCAGTTTCGGGACAGGGGGAACCGGGGAGCTGTTTTTT | . | 15 | TRBD1 | TRBJ2-2 | TRBV6-5
CAWNPGQANTEAFF | TGTGCCTGGAACCCGGGACAGGCGAACACTGAAGCTTTCTTT | . | 14 | TRBD1 | TRBJ1-1 | TRBV30
CASSHIRQGHNEQFF | TGTGCCAGCAGCCATATAAGACAGGGGCACAATGAGCAGTTCTTC | . | 15 | TRBD1 | TRBJ2-1 | TRBV3-1/TRBV3-2
CASSPGQMNTEAFF | TGTGCCAGCAGTCCGGGACAGATGAACACTGAAGCTTTCTTT | . | 14 | TRBD1 | TRBJ1-1 | TRBV7-9
CASSLDRGTQYF | TGTGCCAGCAGCTTAGATAGGGGGACCCAGTACTTC | . | 12 | . | TRBJ2-5 | TRBV11-2
CASSQVRVAGRAEQYF | TGCGCCAGCAGCCAAGTCAGAGTAGCGGGAAGGGCCGAGCAGTACTTC | few | 16 | TRBD2 | TRBJ2-7 | TRBV4-3
CATSRGRDIHGYTF | TGTGCCACCAGCAGGGGCCGGGACATCCATGGCTACACCTTC | . | 14 | . | TRBJ1-2 | TRBV15
CASSFSPGHDNEKLFF | TGTGCCAGCAGTTTTTCCCCGGGACACGATAATGAAAAACTGTTTTTT | . | 16 | . | TRBJ1-4 | TRBV28
CASKTPGEREAFF | TGTGCCAGCAAAACACCGGGGGAAAGGGAAGCTTTCTTT | . | 13 | . | TRBJ1-1 | TRBV6-5
CASMGGSAGASDTQYF | TGCGCCAGCATGGGGGGAAGCGCGGGAGCGTCAGATACGCAGTATTTT | . | 16 | TRBD2 | TRBJ2-3 | TRBV5-1
CASSLDGELHTEAFF | TGTGCCAGCAGCTTAGATGGGGAGTTGCACACTGAAGCTTTCTTT | . | 15 | . | TRBJ1-1 | TRBV13
CASSMGTGGKAYEQYF | TGTGCCAGTAGTATGGGGACAGGGGGTAAAGCCTACGAGCAGTACTTC | . | 16 | TRBD1 | TRBJ2-7 | TRBV19
CASSTGLAGSTDTQYF | TGTGCCAGTAGTACGGGACTAGCGGGTAGCACAGATACGCAGTATTTT | . | 16 | TRBD2 | TRBJ2-3 | TRBV19
CASSPPLTHYEQYF | TGTGCCAGCAGCCCCCCCCTAACGCACTACGAGCAGTACTTC | . | 14 | . | TRBJ2-7 | TRBV7-9
CASSPNYEQYF | TGTGCCAGCAGCCCCAACTACGAGCAGTACTTC | few | 11 | . | TRBJ2-7 | TRBV11-2
CASSIVPDSLQYF | TGTGCCAGTAGTATAGTCCCGGACAGCTTGCAGTACTTC | . | 13 | . | TRBJ2-4 | TRBV19
CASSPRTELGNTIYF | TGTGCCAGCAGCCCACGCACAGAGCTAGGAAACACCATATATTTT | few | 15 | . | TRBJ1-3 | TRBV3-1/TRBV3-2
CASKGDTASTFNYGYTF | TGTGCCAGCAAGGGGGATACGGCATCGACTTTTAACTATGGCTACACCTTC | once | 17 | . | TRBJ1-2 | TRBV25-1
CASSSAGEAKNIQYF | TGTGCCAGCAGCTCCGCAGGGGAAGCCAAAAACATTCAGTACTTC | . | 15 | . | TRBJ2-4 | TRBV5-4
CATSRGGPNTGELFF | TGTGCCACCAGCAGAGGGGGGCCGAACACCGGGGAGCTGTTTTTT | once | 15 | . | TRBJ2-2 | TRBV15
CASSIALPDRLRETQYF | TGTGCCAGTAGTATCGCCCTCCCGGACAGGCTGCGGGAGACCCAGTACTTC | once | 17 | TRBD1 | TRBJ2-5 | TRBV19
CASSFFAGRHF | TGTGCCAGCAGTTTTTTCGCAGGGAGGCACTTC | . | 11 | . | TRBJ2-7 | TRBV12-3/TRBV12-4
CASSLSSYRTNTEAFF | TGTGCCAGCAGCCTCTCGTCGTACAGGACGAACACTGAAGCTTTCTTT | . | 16 | . | TRBJ1-1 | TRBV11-3
CASSPIAGANTGELFF | TGCGCCAGCAGCCCTATAGCGGGAGCAAACACCGGGGAGCTGTTTTTT | once | 16 | TRBD2 | TRBJ2-2 | TRBV5-1
CASSFPGQSNEKLFF | TGTGCCAGCAGTTTTCCGGGACAGTCTAATGAAAAACTGTTTTTT | once | 15 | TRBD1 | TRBJ1-4 | TRBV28
CSASDGGHQPQHF | TGCAGTGCTAGTGACGGGGGGCATCAGCCCCAGCATTTT | . | 13 | . | TRBJ1-5 | TRBV20-1
CASSLYFTGDTGELFF | TGTGCCAGCAGCTTATACTTCACTGGAGACACCGGGGAGCTGTTTTTT | . | 16 | . | TRBJ2-2 | TRBV7-9
CASSQEGGTFYEQYF | TGTGCCAGCAGCCAAGAAGGAGGAACTTTCTACGAGCAGTACTTC | once | 15 | . | TRBJ2-7 | TRBV4-2
CASSDPLYEQYF | TGTGCCAGCAGTGACCCCCTTTACGAGCAGTACTTC | . | 12 | . | TRBJ2-7 | TRBV2
CASSIDRDSQKYF | TGTGCCAGTAGTATAGATCGGGACTCCCAGAAATACTTC | few | 13 | . | TRBJ2-7 | TRBV19
CAWLRGVEAFF | TGTGCCTGGTTAAGGGGCGTTGAAGCTTTCTTT | . | 11 | . | TRBJ1-1 | TRBV30
CATSDSTTSYEQYF | TGTGCCACCAGTGATTCGACTACCAGCTACGAGCAGTACTTC | . | 14 | . | TRBJ2-7 | TRBV24-1
CASSSEDTPNTEAFF | TGCGCCAGCAGCTCCGAGGACACCCCGAACACTGAAGCTTTCTTT | . | 15 | . | TRBJ1-1 | TRBV5-1